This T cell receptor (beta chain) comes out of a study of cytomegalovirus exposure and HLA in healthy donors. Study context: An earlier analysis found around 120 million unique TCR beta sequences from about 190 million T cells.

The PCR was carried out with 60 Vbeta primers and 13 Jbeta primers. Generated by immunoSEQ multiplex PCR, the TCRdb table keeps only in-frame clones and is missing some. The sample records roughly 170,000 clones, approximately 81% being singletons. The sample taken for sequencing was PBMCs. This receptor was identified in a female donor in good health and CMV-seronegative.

This CDR3 is CASSLDEDNEQFF. CDR3 bases: TGTGCCAGCAGCTTAGATGAGGACAATGAGCAGTTCTTC. V usage is TRBV11-3 and J usage is TRBJ2-1, with unresolved D. Per germline, CDR1 SGHNT and CDR2 YENEEA. V dropped 0 bases and J dropped 5 bases, with 5 bases sitting between them. The CDR3 runs to 13 residues.